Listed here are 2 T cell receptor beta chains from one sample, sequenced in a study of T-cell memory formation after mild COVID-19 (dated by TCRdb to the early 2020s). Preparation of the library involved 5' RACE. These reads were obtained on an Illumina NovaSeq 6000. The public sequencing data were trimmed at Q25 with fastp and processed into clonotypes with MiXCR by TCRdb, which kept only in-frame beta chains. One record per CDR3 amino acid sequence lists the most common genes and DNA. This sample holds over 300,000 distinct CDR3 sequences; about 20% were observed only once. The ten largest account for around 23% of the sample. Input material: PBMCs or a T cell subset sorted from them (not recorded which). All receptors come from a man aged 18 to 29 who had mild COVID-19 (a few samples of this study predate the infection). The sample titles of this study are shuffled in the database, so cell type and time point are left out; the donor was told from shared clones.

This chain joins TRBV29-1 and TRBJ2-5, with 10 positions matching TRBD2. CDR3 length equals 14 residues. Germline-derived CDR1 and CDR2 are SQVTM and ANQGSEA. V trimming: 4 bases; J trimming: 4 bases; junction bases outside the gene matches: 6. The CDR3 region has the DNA TGCAGCGTTGGCCAGCGGGGGGGCCGAGAGACCCAGTACTTC. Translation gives CSVGQRGGRETQYF. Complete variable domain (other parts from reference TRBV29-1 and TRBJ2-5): SAVISQKPSRDICQRGTSLTIQCQVDSQVTMMFWYRQQPGQSLTLIATANQGSEATYESGFVIDKFPISRPNLTFSTLTVSNMSPEDSSIYLCSVGQRGGRETQYFGPGTRLLVL.

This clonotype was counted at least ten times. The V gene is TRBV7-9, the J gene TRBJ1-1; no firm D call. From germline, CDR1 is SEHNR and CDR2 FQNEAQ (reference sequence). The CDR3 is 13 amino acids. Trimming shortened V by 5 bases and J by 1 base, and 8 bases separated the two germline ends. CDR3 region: CASSRGSNTEAFF. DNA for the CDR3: TGTGCCAGCAGCCGGGGATCGAACACTGAAGCTTTCTTT.